This paragraph reports one T cell receptor beta chain. What it binds is unknown. The source of the sample is a study of PD-1 blockade in classical Hodgkin lymphoma. Each patient experienced a relapse that followed autologous stem cell transplantation, and brentuximab vedotin exposure varied. Trimming pared 0 bases from V and 7 bases from J, leaving 7 bases between. The germline CDR1 and CDR2 sequences are SGHKS and YYEKEE (reference sequence). The length of the CDR3 is 12 residues. Some clones are missing from TCRdb's copy, which holds only in-frame ones; the method was immunoSEQ multiplex PCR. This sample has around 65,000 clones, with around 89% found just once. Findings and caveats of the study: CD8+ TCR diversity did not rise significantly by C4D1, unlike CD4+.

The clonotype comes from a human donor with classical Hodgkin lymphoma. Source: peripheral blood mononuclear cells (PBMCs), taken at baseline. The chain uses TRBV5-5 and TRBJ1-2; tentative D call: TRBD1 (6 bases). The CDR3 is CASSLVGGGYTF. CDR3 nucleotide sequence: TGTGCCAGCAGCTTGGTAGGGGGTGGCTACACCTTC.